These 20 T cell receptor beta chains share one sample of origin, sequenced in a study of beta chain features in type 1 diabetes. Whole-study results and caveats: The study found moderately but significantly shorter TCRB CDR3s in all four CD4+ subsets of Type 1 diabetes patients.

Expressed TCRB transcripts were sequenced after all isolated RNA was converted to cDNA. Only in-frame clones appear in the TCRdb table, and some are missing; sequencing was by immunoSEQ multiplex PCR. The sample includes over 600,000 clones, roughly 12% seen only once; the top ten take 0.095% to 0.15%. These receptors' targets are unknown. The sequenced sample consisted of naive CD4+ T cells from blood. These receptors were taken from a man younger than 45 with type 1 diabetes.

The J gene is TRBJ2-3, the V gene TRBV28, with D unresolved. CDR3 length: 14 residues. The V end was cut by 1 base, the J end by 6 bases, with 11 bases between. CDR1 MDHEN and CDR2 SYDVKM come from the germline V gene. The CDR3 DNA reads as TGTGCCAGCAGTTTATCGGGCCCCGTGGATACGCAGTATTTT. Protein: CASSLSGPVDTQYF.

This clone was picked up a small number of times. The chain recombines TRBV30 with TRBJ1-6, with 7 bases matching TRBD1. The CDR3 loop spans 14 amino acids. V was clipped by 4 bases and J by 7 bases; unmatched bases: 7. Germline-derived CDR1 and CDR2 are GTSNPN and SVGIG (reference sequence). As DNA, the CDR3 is TGTGCCTGGACAGGGGGGGGCATAAATTCACCCCTCCACTTT. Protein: CAWTGGGINSPLHF.

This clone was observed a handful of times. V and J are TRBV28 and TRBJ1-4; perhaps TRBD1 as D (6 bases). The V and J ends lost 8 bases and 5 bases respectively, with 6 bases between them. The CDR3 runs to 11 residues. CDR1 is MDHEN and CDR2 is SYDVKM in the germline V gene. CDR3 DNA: TGTGCCAGCGGACAGAATGAAAAACTGTTTTTT. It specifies CASGQNEKLFF. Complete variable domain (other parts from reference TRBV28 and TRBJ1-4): DVKVTQSSRYLVKRTGEKVFLECVQDMDHENMFWYRQDPGLGLRLIYFSYDVKMKEKGDIPEGYSVSREKKERFSLILESASTNQTSMYLCASGQNEKLFFGSGTQLSVL.

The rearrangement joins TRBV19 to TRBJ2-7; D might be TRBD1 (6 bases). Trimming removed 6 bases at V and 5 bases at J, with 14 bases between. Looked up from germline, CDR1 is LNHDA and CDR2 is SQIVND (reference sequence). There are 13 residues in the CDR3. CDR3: CASRHTGTDEQYF. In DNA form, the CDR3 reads TGTGCCAGTAGGCATACAGGGACGGACGAGCAGTACTTC.

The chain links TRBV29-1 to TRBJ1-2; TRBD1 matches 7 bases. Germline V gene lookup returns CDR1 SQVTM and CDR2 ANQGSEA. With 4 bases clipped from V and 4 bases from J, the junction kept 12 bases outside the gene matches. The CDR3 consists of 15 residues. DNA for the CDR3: TGCAGCGTTGCCCCGATCGGACAGGCGCCCTATGGCTACACCTTC. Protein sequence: CSVAPIGQAPYGYTF.

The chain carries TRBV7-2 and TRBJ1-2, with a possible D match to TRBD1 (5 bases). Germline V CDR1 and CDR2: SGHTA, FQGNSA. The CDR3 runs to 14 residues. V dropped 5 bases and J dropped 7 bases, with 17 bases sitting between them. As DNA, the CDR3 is TGTGCCAGCAGCCCGTCGAAGGGGCGAACTGGCTACACCTTC. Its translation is CASSPSKGRTGYTF.

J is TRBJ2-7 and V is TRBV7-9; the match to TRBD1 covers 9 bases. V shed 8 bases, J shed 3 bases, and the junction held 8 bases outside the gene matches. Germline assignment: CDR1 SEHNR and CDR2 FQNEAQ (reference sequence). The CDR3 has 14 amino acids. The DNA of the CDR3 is TGTGCCAGCGGGGAAACAGGGGGCAGCTACGAGCAGTACTTC. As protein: CASGETGGSYEQYF.

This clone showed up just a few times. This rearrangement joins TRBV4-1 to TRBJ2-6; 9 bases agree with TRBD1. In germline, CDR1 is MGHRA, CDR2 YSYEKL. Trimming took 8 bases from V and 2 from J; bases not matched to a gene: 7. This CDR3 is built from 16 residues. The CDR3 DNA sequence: TGCGCCAGCGACAGGGGGGTCGTCGCTGGGGCCAACGTCCTGACTTTC. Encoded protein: CASDRGVVAGANVLTF.

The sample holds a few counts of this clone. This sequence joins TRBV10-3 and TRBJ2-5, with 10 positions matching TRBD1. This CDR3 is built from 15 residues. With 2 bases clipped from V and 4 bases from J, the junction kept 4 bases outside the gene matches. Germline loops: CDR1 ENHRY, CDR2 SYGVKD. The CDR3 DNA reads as TGTGCCATCAGTGAGATGGGGGACAGGGGAGAGACCCAGTACTTC. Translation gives CAISEMGDRGETQYF.

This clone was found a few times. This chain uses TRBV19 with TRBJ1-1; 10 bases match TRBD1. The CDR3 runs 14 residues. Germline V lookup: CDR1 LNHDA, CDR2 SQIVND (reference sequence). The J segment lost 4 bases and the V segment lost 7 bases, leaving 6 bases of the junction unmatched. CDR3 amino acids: CASTLDRGPTEAFF. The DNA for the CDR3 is TGTGCCAGTACCCTCGACAGGGGGCCCACTGAAGCTTTCTTT.

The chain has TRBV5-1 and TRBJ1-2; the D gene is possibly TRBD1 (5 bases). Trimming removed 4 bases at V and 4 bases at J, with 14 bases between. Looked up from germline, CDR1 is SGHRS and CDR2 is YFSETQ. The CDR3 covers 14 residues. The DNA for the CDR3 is TGCGCCAGCAGCCGGGAGGCAGGGATCTATGGCTACACCTTC. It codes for CASSREAGIYGYTF. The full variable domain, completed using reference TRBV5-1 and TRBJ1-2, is KAGVTQTPRYLIKTRGQQVTLSCSPISGHRSVSWYQQTPGQGLQFLFEYFSETQRNKGNFPGRFSGRQFSNSRSEMNVSTLELGDSALYLCASSREAGIYGYTFGSGTRLTVV.

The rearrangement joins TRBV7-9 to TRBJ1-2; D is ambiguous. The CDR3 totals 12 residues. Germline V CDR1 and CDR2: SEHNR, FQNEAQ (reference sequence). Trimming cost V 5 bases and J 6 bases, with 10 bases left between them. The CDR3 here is CASSPSLNGYTF. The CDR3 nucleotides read TGTGCCAGCAGCCCAAGCCTCAATGGCTACACCTTC.

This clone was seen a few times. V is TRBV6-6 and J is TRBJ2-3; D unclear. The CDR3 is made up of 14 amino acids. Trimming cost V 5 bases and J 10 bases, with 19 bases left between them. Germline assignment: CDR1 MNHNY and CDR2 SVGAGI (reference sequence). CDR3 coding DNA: TGTGCCAGCAGTCCTACATTGGGCAGGCAAGCGCAGTATTTT. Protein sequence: CASSPTLGRQAQYF.

CDR3 sequence reads: CASSSWTGGRNTEAFF. For the CDR3, the DNA is TGTGCCAGTAGTTCCTGGACAGGGGGAAGGAACACTGAAGCTTTCTTT. This chain links TRBV19 with TRBJ1-1, with 10 bases that match TRBD1. The CDR3 contains 16 residues. Looked up from germline, CDR1 is LNHDA and CDR2 is SQIVND (reference sequence). The V and J ends lost 5 bases and 1 base, in that order; junction bases with no gene match: 7.

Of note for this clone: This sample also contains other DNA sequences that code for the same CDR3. The CDR3 bases are TGTGCCTGGAGTGGGCAAGAGACCCAGTACTTC. Its translation is CAWSGQETQYF. V gene TRBV30 combines with J gene TRBJ2-5; D remains unclear. The V and J ends lost 1 base and 2 bases respectively, with 2 bases between them. The CDR3 runs 11 residues. The germline CDR1 and CDR2 sequences are GTSNPN and SVGIG (reference sequence).

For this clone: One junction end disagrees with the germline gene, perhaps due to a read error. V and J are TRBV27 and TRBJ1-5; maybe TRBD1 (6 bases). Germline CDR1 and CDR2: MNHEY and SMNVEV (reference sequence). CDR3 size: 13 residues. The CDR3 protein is CASSVSGVQPQHF. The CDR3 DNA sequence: TGTGCCAGCAGTGTATCAGGGGTACAGCCCCAGCATTTT.

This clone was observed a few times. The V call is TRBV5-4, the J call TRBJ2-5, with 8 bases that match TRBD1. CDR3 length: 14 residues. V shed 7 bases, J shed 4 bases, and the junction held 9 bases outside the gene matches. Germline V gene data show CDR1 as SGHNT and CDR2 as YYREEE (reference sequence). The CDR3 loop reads CASVRDRGAETQYF. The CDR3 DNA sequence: TGTGCCAGCGTACGCGACAGGGGCGCAGAGACCCAGTACTTC.

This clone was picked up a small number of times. CDR3 DNA sequence: TGTGCTAGTGGCGGACAGGTGGATTCACCCCTCCACTTT. Translating it yields CASGGQVDSPLHF. The chain carries TRBV12-5 and TRBJ1-6, with 7 positions matching TRBD1. This CDR3 contains 13 residues. The J segment lost 8 bases and the V segment lost 6 bases, leaving 4 bases of the junction unmatched. From germline, CDR1 is LGHNT and CDR2 FRNRAP.

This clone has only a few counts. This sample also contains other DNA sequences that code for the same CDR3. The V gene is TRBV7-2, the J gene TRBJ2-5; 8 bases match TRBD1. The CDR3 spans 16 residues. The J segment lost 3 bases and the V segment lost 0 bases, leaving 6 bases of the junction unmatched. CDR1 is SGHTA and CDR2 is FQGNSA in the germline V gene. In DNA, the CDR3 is TGTGCCAGCAGCTTAGCGTTGCAGGGGGCAGAAGAGACCCAGTACTTC. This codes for CASSLALQGAEETQYF.

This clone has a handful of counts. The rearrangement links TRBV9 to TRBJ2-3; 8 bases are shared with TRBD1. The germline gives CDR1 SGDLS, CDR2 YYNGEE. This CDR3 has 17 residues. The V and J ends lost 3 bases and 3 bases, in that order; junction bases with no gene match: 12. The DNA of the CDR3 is TGTGCCAGCAGCGAGACGGTAGGATACAGGGGGACAGATACGCAGTATTTT. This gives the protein CASSETVGYRGTDTQYF.